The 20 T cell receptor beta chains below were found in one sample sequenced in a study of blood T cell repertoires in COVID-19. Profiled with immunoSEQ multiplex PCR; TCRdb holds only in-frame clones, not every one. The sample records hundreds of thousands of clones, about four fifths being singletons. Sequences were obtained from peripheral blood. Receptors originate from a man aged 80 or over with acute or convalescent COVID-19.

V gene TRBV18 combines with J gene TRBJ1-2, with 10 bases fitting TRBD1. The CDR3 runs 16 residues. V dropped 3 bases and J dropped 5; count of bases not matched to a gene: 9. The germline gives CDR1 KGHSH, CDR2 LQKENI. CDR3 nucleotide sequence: TGTGCCAGCTCACCTCTACCGACAGGGGGCTCGTATGGCTACACCTTC. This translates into CASSPLPTGGSYGYTF.

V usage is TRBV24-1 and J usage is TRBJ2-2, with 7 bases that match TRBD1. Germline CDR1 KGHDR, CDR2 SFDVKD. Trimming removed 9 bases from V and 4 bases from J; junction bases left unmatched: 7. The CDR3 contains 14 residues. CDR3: CATSRWTGTGELFF. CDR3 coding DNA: TGTGCCACCTCGCGATGGACAGGCACCGGGGAGCTGTTTTTT.

CDR3 in DNA: TGTGCCAGCAGCGTGAGAGGGGGCGTGAGAAATGAGCAGTTCTTC. The encoded protein is CASSVRGGVRNEQFF. The chain couples TRBV9 to TRBJ2-1; the match to TRBD1 covers 7 bases. This CDR3 spans 15 amino acids. Germline values: CDR1 SGDLS, CDR2 YYNGEE. J lost 7 bases, V lost 2 bases, and 9 bases had no gene match.

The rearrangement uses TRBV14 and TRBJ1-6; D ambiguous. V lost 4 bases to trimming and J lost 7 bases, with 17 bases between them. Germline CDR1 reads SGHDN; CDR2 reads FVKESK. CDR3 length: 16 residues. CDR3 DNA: TGTGCCAGCAGCCTAACGAGGATGCCGTGGAATTCACCCCTCCACTTT. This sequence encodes CASSLTRMPWNSPLHF.

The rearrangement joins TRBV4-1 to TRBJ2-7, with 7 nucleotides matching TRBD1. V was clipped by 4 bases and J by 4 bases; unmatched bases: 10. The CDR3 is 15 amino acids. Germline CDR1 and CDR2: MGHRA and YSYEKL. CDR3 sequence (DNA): TGCGCCAGCAGCCTTACCGGGACAGAACGTTACGAGCAGTACTTC. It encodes CASSLTGTERYEQYF.

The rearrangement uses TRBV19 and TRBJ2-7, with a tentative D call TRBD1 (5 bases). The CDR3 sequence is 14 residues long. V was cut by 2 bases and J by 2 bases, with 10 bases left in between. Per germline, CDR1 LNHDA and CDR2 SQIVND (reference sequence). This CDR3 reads CASSIRGLTYEQYF. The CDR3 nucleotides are TGTGCCAGTAGTATAAGGGGTTTGACCTACGAGCAGTACTTC.

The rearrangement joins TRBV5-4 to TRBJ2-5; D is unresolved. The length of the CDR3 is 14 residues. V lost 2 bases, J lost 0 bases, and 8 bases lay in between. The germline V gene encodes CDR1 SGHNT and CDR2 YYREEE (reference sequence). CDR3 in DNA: TGTGCCAGCAGCTTTCGCAGGAACCAAGAGACCCAGTACTTC. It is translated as CASSFRRNQETQYF.

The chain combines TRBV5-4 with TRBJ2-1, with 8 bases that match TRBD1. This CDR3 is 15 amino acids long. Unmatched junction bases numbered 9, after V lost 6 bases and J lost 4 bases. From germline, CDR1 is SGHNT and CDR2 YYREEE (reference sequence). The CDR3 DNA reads TGTGCCAGCATCGCAACAGGGGGTCGGTACAATGAGCAGTTCTTC. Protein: CASIATGGRYNEQFF.

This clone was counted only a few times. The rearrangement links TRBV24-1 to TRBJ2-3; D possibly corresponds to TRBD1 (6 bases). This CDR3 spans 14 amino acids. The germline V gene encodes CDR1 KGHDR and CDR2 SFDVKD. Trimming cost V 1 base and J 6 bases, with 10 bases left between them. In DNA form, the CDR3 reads TGTGCCACCAGTGATTTAGTGGACAGTGATACGCAGTATTTT. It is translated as CATSDLVDSDTQYF.

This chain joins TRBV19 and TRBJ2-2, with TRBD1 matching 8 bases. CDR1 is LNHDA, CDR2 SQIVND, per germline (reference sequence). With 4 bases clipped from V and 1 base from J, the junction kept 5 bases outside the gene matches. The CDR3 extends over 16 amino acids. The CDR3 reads CASSTWTGKNTGELFF. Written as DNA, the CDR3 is TGTGCCAGTAGTACTTGGACAGGGAAGAACACCGGGGAGCTGTTTTTT.

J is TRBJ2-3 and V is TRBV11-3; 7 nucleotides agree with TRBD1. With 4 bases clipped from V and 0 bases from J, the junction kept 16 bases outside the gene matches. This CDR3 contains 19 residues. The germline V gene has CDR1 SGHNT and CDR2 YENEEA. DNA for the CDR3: TGTGCCAGCAGCTCCCGCCGGCACCCCGGGACAGCGAGCACAGATACGCAGTATTTT. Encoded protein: CASSSRRHPGTASTDTQYF. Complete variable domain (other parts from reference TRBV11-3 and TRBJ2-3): EAGVVQSPRYKIIEKKQPVAFWCNPISGHNTLYWYLQNLGQGPELLIRYENEEAVDDSQLPKDRFSAERLKGVDSTLKIQPAELGDSAVYLCASSSRRHPGTASTDTQYFGPGTRLTVL.

Written as DNA, the CDR3 is TGTGCTAGTGGACGCCATAGACAGGGGATTTCCTACGAGCAGTACTTC. It translates to CASGRHRQGISYEQYF. The chain is built from TRBV12-5 and TRBJ2-7; 8 positions agree with TRBD1. The length of the CDR3 is 16 residues. CDR1 and CDR2 from the germline V gene are LGHNT and FRNRAP. The V gene end was trimmed by 6 bases and the J gene end by 1 base; junction bases not matched to a gene: 11.

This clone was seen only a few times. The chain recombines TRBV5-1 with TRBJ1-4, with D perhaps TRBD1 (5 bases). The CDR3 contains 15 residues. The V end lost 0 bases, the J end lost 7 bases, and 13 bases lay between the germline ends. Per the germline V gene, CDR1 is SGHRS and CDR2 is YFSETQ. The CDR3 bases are TGCGCCAGCAGCTTGGCGGCAGGGTTGGGTGAAAAACTGTTTTTT. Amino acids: CASSLAAGLGEKLFF.

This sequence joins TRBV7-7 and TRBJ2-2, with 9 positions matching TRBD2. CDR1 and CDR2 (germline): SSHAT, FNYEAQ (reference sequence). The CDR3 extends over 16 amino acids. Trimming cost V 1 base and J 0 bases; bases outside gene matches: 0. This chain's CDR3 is CASSLVAGANTGELFF. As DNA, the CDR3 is TGTGCCAGCAGCTTAGTAGCGGGAGCGAACACCGGGGAGCTGTTTTTT. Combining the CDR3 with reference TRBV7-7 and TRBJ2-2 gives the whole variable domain GAGVSQSPRYKVTKRGQDVTLRCDPISSHATLYWYQQALGQGPEFLTYFNYEAQPDKSGLPSDRFSAERPEGSISTLTIQRTEQRDSAMYRCASSLVAGANTGELFFGEGSRLTVL.

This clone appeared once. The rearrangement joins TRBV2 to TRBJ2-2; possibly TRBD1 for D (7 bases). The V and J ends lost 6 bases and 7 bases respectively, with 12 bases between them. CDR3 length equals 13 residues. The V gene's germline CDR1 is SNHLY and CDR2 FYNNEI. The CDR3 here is CASREGAVGELFF. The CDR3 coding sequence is TGTGCCAGCAGGGAGGGGGCAGTCGGGGAGCTGTTTTTT.

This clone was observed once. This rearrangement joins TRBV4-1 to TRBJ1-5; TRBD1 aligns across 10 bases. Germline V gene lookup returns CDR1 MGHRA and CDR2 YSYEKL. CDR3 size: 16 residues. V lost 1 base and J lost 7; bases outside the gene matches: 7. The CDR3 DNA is TGCGCCAGCAGCCAAGCGGGACAGGGGCCGGGGCAGCCCCAGCATTTT. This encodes CASSQAGQGPGQPQHF.

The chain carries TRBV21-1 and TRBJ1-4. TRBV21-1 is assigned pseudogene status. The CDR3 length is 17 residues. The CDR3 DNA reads TGTGCCAGCAGCAAAAGGAAGGCTCCCGGGGCTAATGAAAAACTGTTTTTT. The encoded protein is CASSKRKAPGANEKLFF.

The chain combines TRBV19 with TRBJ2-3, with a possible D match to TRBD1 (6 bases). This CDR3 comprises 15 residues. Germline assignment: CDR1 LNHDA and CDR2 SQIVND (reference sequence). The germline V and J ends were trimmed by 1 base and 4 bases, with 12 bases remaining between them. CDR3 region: CASSIGDTLPDTQYF. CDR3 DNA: TGTGCCAGTAGTATAGGGGACACATTGCCAGATACGCAGTATTTT.

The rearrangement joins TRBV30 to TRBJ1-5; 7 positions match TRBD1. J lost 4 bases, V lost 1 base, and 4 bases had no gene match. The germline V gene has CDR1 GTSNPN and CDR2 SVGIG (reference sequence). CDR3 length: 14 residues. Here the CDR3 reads CAWSGQGGNQPQHF. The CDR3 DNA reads TGTGCCTGGAGTGGACAGGGAGGAAATCAGCCCCAGCATTTT.

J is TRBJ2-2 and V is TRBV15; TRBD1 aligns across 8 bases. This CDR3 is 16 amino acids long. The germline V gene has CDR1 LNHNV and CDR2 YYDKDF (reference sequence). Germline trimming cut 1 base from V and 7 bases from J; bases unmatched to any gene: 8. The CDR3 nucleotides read TGTGCCACCAGCAGAGTCGTGACAGGGGCGATCGGGGAGCTGTTTTTT. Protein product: CATSRVVTGAIGELFF.